Presented here are 10 T cell receptor beta chains from one specimen sequenced in a study of blood T cell repertoires in COVID-19. The data were produced by immunoSEQ multiplex PCR, yet TCRdb's version contains in-frame clones alone and is incomplete. The top ten clones hold 9.2% of a sample with about 130,000 clones, about four fifths of them seen once. Sequencing used PBMCs or T cells enriched from blood (not recorded which). These receptors all come from a man between 50 and 59 years old who had recovered from COVID-19.

The chain recombines TRBV25-1 with TRBJ1-5; D remains unclear. With 5 bases removed from V and 0 bases from J, the gap between germline ends came to 2 bases. The CDR3 loop spans 12 amino acids. Germline V gene lookup returns CDR1 MGHDK and CDR2 SYGVNS. The CDR3 region has the DNA TGTGCCAGCAGTTATAGCAATCAGCCCCAGCATTTT. Amino acids: CASSYSNQPQHF.

The chain uses TRBV5-4 and TRBJ1-4; 9 bases match TRBD1. The ends lost 4 bases at V and 4 bases at J; junction bases unmatched: 5. This CDR3 region has 15 residues. Germline lookup yields CDR1 SGHNT and CDR2 YYREEE (reference sequence). CDR3 nucleotide sequence: TGTGCCAGCAGCGTCAAGGACAGGGGTAATGAAAAACTGTTTTTT. Protein sequence: CASSVKDRGNEKLFF.

The CDR3 sequence is CASSLTGENNYGYTF. The CDR3 bases are TGTGCCAGCAGCCTGACAGGGGAGAATAACTATGGCTACACCTTC. The chain carries TRBV6-6 and TRBJ1-2, with 8 nucleotides matching TRBD1. Germline CDR1 MNHNY, CDR2 SVGAGI (reference sequence). Trimming took 6 bases from V and 1 from J; bases not matched to a gene: 7. The CDR3 has 15 amino acids.

The CDR3 here is CASTPGTGTYEQYF. CDR3 sequence (DNA): TGTGCCAGCACCCCCGGGACAGGGACCTACGAGCAGTACTTC. The chain links TRBV9 to TRBJ2-7, with TRBD1 matching 9 bases. Germline-derived CDR1 and CDR2 are SGDLS and YYNGEE. J gave up 2 bases and V 6 bases, and 6 bases lay outside the gene matches. The CDR3 runs to 14 residues.

The chain links TRBV5-4 to TRBJ1-2; 7 bases line up with TRBD1. The junction had 8 bases not matched to a gene; V was cut back by 4 bases and J by 2 bases. The CDR3 is 15 amino acids. Per germline, CDR1 SGHNT and CDR2 YYREEE (reference sequence). Here the CDR3 DNA reads TGTGCCAGCAGCCTGGGACAGAACCTAAACTATGGCTACACCTTC. This codes for CASSLGQNLNYGYTF.

The chain joins TRBV6-5 to TRBJ1-6; 8 positions agree with TRBD1. The CDR3 has 15 amino acids. V was clipped by 7 bases and J by 7 bases; unmatched bases: 9. Germline-derived CDR1 and CDR2 are MNHEY and SVGAGI. CDR3 region: CASTSGGAGNSPLHF. Written as DNA, the CDR3 is TGTGCCAGCACTTCAGGGGGCGCTGGGAATTCACCCCTCCACTTT.

The table lists this clone with a count of one. The chain is built from TRBV4-3 and TRBJ1-1; a possible D gene is TRBD1 (5 bases). CDR3 length: 13 residues. Germline loops: CDR1 LGHNA, CDR2 YSLEER. Trimming stripped 6 bases from V and 2 bases from J, with 10 bases between. Written as DNA, the CDR3 is TGCGCCAGCAGTCCGGGGGTTAACACTGAAGCTTTCTTT. This translates into CASSPGVNTEAFF.

V and J are TRBV7-9 and TRBJ2-5, with 8 positions matching TRBD2. Germline CDR1 reads SEHNR; CDR2 reads FQNEAQ (reference sequence). This CDR3 is built from 15 residues. The V and J ends lost 1 base and 2 bases, in that order; junction bases with no gene match: 3. The CDR3 protein is CASSLGGGIQETQYF. CDR3 nucleotides: TGTGCCAGCAGCTTAGGCGGGGGGATACAAGAGACCCAGTACTTC.

V and J are TRBV3-1 (or the pseudogene TRBV3-2) and TRBJ1-2; weak D call: TRBD1 (5 bases). From germline, CDR1 is LGHDT and CDR2 YNNKEL (reference sequence). This CDR3 comprises 14 residues. V lost 1 base to trimming and J lost 6 bases, with 12 bases between them. As DNA, the CDR3 is TGTGCCAGCAGCCAAGTGTCAGGGATGGATGGCTACACCTTC. Translation: CASSQVSGMDGYTF.

The genes are TRBV2 and TRBJ2-2; D unresolved. Germline lookup yields CDR1 SNHLY and CDR2 FYNNEI. The CDR3 spans 13 residues. The ends were cut back, 5 bases at V and 0 bases at J, with 4 bases in the middle. CDR3 residues: CASSYTNTGELFF. As DNA, the CDR3 is TGTGCCAGCAGTTACACGAACACCGGGGAGCTGTTTTTT.